This TCR beta chain was obtained from a study of T cell changes during pregnancy in multiple sclerosis. The CDR3 length is 16 residues. Germline-derived CDR1 and CDR2 are LGHNA and YNFKEQ. V gave up 0 bases and J gave up 4 bases, with 15 bases separating them. Here immunoSEQ multiplex PCR was the method, and the copy in TCRdb shows in-frame clones only, minus some. This sample has approximately 60,000 clones, with 93% found just once. The chain couples TRBV4-2 to TRBJ1-2; TRBD1 might be the D (6 bases). The receptor comes from a female donor with multiple sclerosis, enrolled in a pregnancy study. Sequenced material: CD4+ T cells from peripheral blood mononuclear cells, taken before pregnancy. The CDR3 DNA follows: TGTGCCAGCAGCCAAGATCGACAGGACGGTCGCTATGGCTACACCTTC. This codes for CASSQDRQDGRYGYTF.